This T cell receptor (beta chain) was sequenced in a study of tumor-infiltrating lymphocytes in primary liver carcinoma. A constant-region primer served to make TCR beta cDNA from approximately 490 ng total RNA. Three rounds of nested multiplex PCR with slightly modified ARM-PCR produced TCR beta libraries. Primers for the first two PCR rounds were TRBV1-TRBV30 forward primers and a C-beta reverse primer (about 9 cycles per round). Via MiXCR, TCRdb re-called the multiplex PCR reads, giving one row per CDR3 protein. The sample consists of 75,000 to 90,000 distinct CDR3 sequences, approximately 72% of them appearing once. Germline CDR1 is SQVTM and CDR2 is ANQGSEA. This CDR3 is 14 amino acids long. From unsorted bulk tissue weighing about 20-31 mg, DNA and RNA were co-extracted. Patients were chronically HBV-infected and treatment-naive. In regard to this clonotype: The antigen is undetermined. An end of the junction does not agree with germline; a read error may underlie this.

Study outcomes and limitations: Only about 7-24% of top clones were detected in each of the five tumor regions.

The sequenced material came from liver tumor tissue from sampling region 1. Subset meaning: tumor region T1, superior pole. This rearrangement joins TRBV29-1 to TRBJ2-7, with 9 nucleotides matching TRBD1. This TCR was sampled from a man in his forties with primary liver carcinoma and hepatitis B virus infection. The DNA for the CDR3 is TGCAGCACAGCCTACAGGGGGCAAGGCTACGAGCAGTATTTC. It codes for CSTAYRGQGYEQYF.